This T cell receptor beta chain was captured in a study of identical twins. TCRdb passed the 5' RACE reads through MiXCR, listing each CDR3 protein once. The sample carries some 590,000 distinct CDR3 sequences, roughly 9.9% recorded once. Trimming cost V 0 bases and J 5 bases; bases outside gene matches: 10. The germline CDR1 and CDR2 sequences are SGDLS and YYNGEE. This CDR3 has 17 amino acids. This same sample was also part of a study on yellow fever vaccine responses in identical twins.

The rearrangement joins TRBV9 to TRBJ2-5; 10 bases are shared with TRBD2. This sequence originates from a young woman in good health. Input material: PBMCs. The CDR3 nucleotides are TGTGCCAGCAGCGTAGGAGTTAGCGGGGGGCGGTCGGAGACCCAGTACTTC. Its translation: CASSVGVSGGRSETQYF.